One TCR beta chain is described in this entry. These data originate in a study of blood T cell repertoires in COVID-19. Whole-study context: The samples span acute and convalescent COVID-19 from the United States, Italy and Spain. The analysed material was cDNA or gDNA that came from T cells, B-cell-depleted T cells, or PBMCs.

Germline CDR1 MNHEY, CDR2 SVGAGI. The CDR3 is made up of 16 amino acids. The V and J ends lost 0 bases and 4 bases, in that order; junction bases with no gene match: 3. In the authors' workflow: Reference gene primer amplification gave nucleated cell count estimates. Assay used: immunoSEQ multiplex PCR; TCRdb lists only in-frame clones, some missing. V, J and clone size are those of that table, while D and trimming were read from the DNA. This table has around 300,000 clones, 75% to 90% appearing once. The rearrangement joins TRBV6-5 to TRBJ2-1, with 10 bases matching TRBD2. The sequence was collected from a woman aged 50 to 60 with COVID-19, enrolled during active disease. The source material was peripheral blood. The CDR3 DNA sequence: TGTGCCAGCAGTTACTCAGCAGCGGGAGGGTACAATGAGCAGTTCTTC. Encoded protein: CASSYSAAGGYNEQFF.